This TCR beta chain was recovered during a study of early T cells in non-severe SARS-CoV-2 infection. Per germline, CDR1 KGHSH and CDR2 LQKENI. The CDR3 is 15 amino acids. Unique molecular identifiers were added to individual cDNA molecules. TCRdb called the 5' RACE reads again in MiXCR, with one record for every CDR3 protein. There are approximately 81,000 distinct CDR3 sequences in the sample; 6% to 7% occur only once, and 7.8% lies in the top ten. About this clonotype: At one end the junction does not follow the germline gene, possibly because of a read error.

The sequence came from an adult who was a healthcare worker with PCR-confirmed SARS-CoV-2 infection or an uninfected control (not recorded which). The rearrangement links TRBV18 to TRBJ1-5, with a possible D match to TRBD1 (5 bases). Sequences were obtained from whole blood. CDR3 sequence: CVSSPPGPRNQPQHF. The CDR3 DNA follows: TGTGTCAGCTCACCACCGGGGCCTCGCAATCAGCCCCAGCATTTT.